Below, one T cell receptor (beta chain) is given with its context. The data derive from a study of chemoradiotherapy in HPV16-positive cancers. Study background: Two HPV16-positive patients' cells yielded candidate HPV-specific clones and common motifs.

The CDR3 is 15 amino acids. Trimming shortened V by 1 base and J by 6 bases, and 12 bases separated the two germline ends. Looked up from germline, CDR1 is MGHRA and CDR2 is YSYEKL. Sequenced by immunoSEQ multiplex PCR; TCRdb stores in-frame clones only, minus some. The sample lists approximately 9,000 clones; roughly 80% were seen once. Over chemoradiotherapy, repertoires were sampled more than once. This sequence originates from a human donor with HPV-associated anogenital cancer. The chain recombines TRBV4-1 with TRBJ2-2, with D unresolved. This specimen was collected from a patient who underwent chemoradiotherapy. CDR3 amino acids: CASSQGGSLSGELFF. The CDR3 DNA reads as TGCGCCAGCAGCCAAGGCGGTAGCTTGTCCGGGGAGCTGTTTTTT.